Each of the 28 T cell receptor beta chains below was sequenced from the same sample in a study of T and B cells in COVID-19 patients. TRB was amplified from approximately 250-480 ng of blood genomic DNA. TRB rearrangements were amplified by multiplex PCR with BIOMED2 TRB-A/B primers. One entry per CDR3 protein results from TCRdb running MiXCR on the multiplex PCR reads. The sample includes approximately 16,000 distinct CDR3 sequences, about 31% of them seen just once. The sample taken for sequencing was blood. Source of these receptors: a human donor who had recovered from COVID-19.

As concerns this clonotype: Given a much more abundant clone one base away, this may be a read error. The rearrangement joins TRBV19 to TRBJ2-3; TRBD2 is a possible D gene (7 bases). The CDR3 is 14 amino acids. The germline gives CDR1 LNHDA, CDR2 SQIVND (reference sequence). The CDR3 nucleotides are TGTGCCAGTAGTATAGCTCGGGGGGCAGATACGAAGTATTTT. This encodes CASSIARGADTKYF.

By sample share, this clonotype is medium-sized. The CDR3 region has the DNA TGTGCCAGTAGTATAGGGTACAGAACTGGGGCCAACGTCCTGACTTTC. Translated: CASSIGYRTGANVLTF. This sequence joins TRBV19 and TRBJ2-6; D not certain. The CDR3 has 16 residues. The V and J ends lost 1 base and 2 bases respectively, with 9 bases between them. Per germline, CDR1 LNHDA and CDR2 SQIVND (reference sequence).

This clonotype was picked up a small number of times. The CDR3 sequence: CASSLGFWAEAFF. CDR3 coding DNA: TGTGCCAGCAGTTTGGGCTTTTGGGCTGAAGCTTTCTTT. This sequence joins TRBV6-1 and TRBJ1-1; D ambiguous. V gave up 5 bases and J gave up 6 bases, with 13 bases separating them. In germline, CDR1 is MNHNS, CDR2 SASEGT. This CDR3 has 13 amino acids.

The J gene is TRBJ1-3, the V gene TRBV12-3 or TRBV12-4; D is uncertain. CDR3 size: 12 residues. Between the trimmed V and J ends, which lost 2 bases and 3 bases, there was a span of 2 bases. The CDR3 region has the DNA TGTGCCAGCAGTTTAATTGGAAACACCATATATTTT. Residues: CASSLIGNTIYF.

By its share, this clonotype is medium-sized (0.01 to 0.1%). The rearrangement joins TRBV29-1 to TRBJ2-3, with TRBD1 identical over 9 bases. This CDR3 is 13 amino acids long. Trimming cost V 3 bases and J 4 bases; bases outside gene matches: 2. CDR1 and CDR2 from the germline V gene are SQVTM and ANQGSEA. In DNA, the CDR3 is TGCAGCGTTGAGGGGACAGGGTCAGATACGCAGTATTTT. Protein product: CSVEGTGSDTQYF.

The rearrangement joins TRBV19 to TRBJ1-2, with TRBD1 identical over 8 bases. The CDR3 contains 13 residues. Germline V lookup: CDR1 LNHDA, CDR2 SQIVND (reference sequence). After removal of 5 bases from V and 8 bases from J, the junction contained 7 bases not matched to a gene. The CDR3 bases are TGTGCCAGTAGTTGTAAAGACAGGGGCGGCTACACCTTC. Protein: CASSCKDRGGYTF.

V gene TRBV29-1 combines with J gene TRBJ2-3; 8 nucleotides line up with TRBD1. Trimming at V came to 4 bases and at J to 2 bases, leaving 2 bases not matched to a gene. CDR3 length equals 13 residues. Germline V gives CDR1 SQVTM, CDR2 ANQGSEA. The CDR3 is CSVARGLTDTQYF. The CDR3, as DNA: TGCAGCGTTGCCAGGGGGCTCACAGATACGCAGTATTTT.

The chain joins TRBV27 to TRBJ1-5, with D unresolved. The CDR3 is made up of 15 amino acids. V gave up 1 base and J gave up 3 bases, with 10 bases separating them. Germline CDR1 reads MNHEY; CDR2 reads SMNVEV (reference sequence). CDR3 sequence reads: CASSLLSRDNQPQHF. The CDR3 DNA follows: TGTGCCAGCAGTTTATTGAGTAGGGACAATCAGCCCCAGCATTTT.

The rearrangement uses TRBV6-1 and TRBJ2-5, with TRBD2 matching over 9 bases. Germline assignment: CDR1 MNHNS and CDR2 SASEGT. V was pared by 8 bases and J by 3 bases, with 7 bases of the junction left unmatched. The CDR3 sequence is 14 residues long. The CDR3 nucleotides are TGTGCCAGCCAAAAGACTAGCGGTAAAGAGACCCAGTACTTC. It translates to CASQKTSGKETQYF.

This clonotype is medium-sized within its sample. The chain uses TRBV30 and TRBJ1-1, with unresolved D. CDR3 length equals 13 residues. CDR1 GTSNPN and CDR2 SVGIG come from the germline V gene (reference sequence). Trimming stripped 3 bases from V and 1 base from J, with 9 bases between. The CDR3 reads CAWRDLTNTEAFF. The CDR3 coding sequence is TGTGCCTGGAGAGATCTAACGAACACTGAAGCTTTCTTT.

CDR3 amino acids: CSARGGGGHYGYTF. The CDR3 DNA reads TGCAGTGCTAGAGGTGGTGGGGGTCACTATGGCTACACCTTC. The chain has TRBV20-1 and TRBJ1-2; D may be TRBD1 (5 bases). Between the trimmed V and J ends, which lost 1 base and 3 bases, there was a span of 12 bases. Per the germline V gene, CDR1 is DFQATT and CDR2 is SNEGSKA (reference sequence). CDR3 length: 14 amino acids.

This clonotype has a handful of counts. V is TRBV11-3 and J is TRBJ2-1; unclear D gene. Trimming took off 1 base at V and 5 bases at J, with 6 bases between the two ends. The germline gives CDR1 SGHNT, CDR2 YENEEA. The length of the CDR3 is 13 residues. The CDR3 here is CASSLVRDNEQFF. In DNA, the CDR3 is TGTGCCAGCAGCTTAGTACGAGACAATGAGCAGTTCTTC.

This clonotype turned up a few times. The V gene is TRBV5-4, the J gene TRBJ1-2, with unresolved D. The CDR3 is made up of 15 amino acids. Germline V gene data show CDR1 as SGHNT and CDR2 as YYREEE (reference sequence). V lost 0 bases to trimming and J lost 0 bases, with 9 bases between them. CDR3 in amino acids: CASSLEHLSNYGYTF. DNA for the CDR3: TGTGCCAGCAGCTTGGAACACCTATCTAACTATGGCTACACCTTC. Using reference TRBV5-4 and TRBJ1-2 for the parts outside the CDR3, the full variable domain is ETGVTQSPTHLIKTRGQQVTLRCSSQSGHNTVSWYQQALGQGPQFIFQYYREEENGRGNFPPRFSGLQFPNYSSELNVNALELDDSALYLCASSLEHLSNYGYTFGSGTRLTVV.

The gene calls are TRBV5-1 and TRBJ1-4; 7 bases match TRBD1. CDR1 is SGHRS, CDR2 YFSETQ, per germline. The CDR3 length is 15 residues. The V and J ends lost 4 bases and 4 bases, in that order; junction bases with no gene match: 7. CDR3 residues: CASSPPGQSNEKLFF. CDR3 bases: TGCGCCAGCAGCCCACCGGGACAGAGTAATGAAAAACTGTTTTTT. The full variable domain, rest sourced from reference TRBV5-1 and TRBJ1-4, is KAGVTQTPRYLIKTRGQQVTLSCSPISGHRSVSWYQQTPGQGLQFLFEYFSETQRNKGNFPGRFSGRQFSNSRSEMNVSTLELGDSALYLCASSPPGQSNEKLFFGSGTQLSVL.

This clonotype counts as medium-sized. The V call is TRBV6-5, the J call TRBJ2-5; 9 nucleotides align to TRBD1. V shed 6 bases and J 5 bases; nucleotides not matched to a gene: 4. Germline CDR1 and CDR2: MNHEY and SVGAGI. CDR3 size: 13 residues. The CDR3 region is CASSRQGEETQYF. Here the CDR3 DNA reads TGTGCCAGCAGCCGACAGGGGGAGGAGACCCAGTACTTC.

As regards this clonotype: A single base separates this from a much larger clone, so it may be a read error. The chain recombines TRBV15 with TRBJ2-3; 7 bases line up with TRBD2. The V segment lost 4 bases and the J segment 0 bases; nucleotides outside the gene matches: 7. The CDR3 has 16 amino acids. The germline CDR1 and CDR2 sequences are LNHNV and YYDKDF (reference sequence). The CDR3 nucleotides are TGTGCCACCAGCATAGGGAGTAGCGGGAGCACAGATACGCAGTATTTT. Its protein is CATSIGSSGSTDTQYF.

This chain joins TRBV6-6 and TRBJ1-1; TRBD1 is a possible D gene (6 bases). Trimming removed 7 bases at V and 0 bases at J, with 21 bases between. CDR3 size: 17 residues. The germline CDR1 and CDR2 sequences are MNHNY and SVGAGI (reference sequence). The CDR3 region has the DNA TGTGCCAGCAACGGACCCAGGGGAGGCTATATGAACACTGAAGCTTTCTTT. Its protein is CASNGPRGGYMNTEAFF.

In its sample, this clonotype ranks as medium-sized. This sequence joins TRBV27 and TRBJ2-1, with D possibly matching TRBD2 (5 bases). Trimming took off 3 bases at V and 9 bases at J, with 12 bases between the two ends. The CDR3 length is 13 residues. Looked up from germline, CDR1 is MNHEY and CDR2 is SMNVEV (reference sequence). The DNA for the CDR3 is TGTGCCAGCAGTTTTTTAGCGCGTCTTGAGCAGTTCTTC. Encoded protein: CASSFLARLEQFF.

A note on this clonotype: This may be a read error: a much more frequent sequence differs by one nucleotide. This CDR3 reads CASSPQTGVSNEKLFF. CDR3 nucleotides: TGTGCCAGTAGCCCTCAGACAGGGGTTTCGAATGAAAAACTGTTTTTT. V gene TRBV19 combines with J gene TRBJ1-4; 8 bases fit TRBD1. Germline-derived CDR1 and CDR2 are LNHDA and SQIVND (reference sequence). The CDR3 is made up of 16 amino acids. With 6 bases clipped from V and 5 bases from J, the junction kept 11 bases outside the gene matches.

The chain combines TRBV7-9 with TRBJ2-7; D uncertain. Germline CDR1 is SEHNR and CDR2 is FQNEAQ (reference sequence). CDR3 length: 14 amino acids. Trimming stripped 6 bases from V and 6 bases from J, with 18 bases between. CDR3 DNA: TGTGCCAGCAGGTCTTTCGGGCAGAGACTCGAGCAGTACTTC. Its protein is CASRSFGQRLEQYF.

The chain links TRBV20-1 to TRBJ1-1, with D uncertain. V gave up 3 bases and J gave up 6 bases, with 14 bases separating them. This CDR3 is 13 amino acids long. From germline, CDR1 is DFQATT and CDR2 SNEGSKA (reference sequence). For the CDR3, the DNA is TGCAGTGCTAGTATGCTCTGGGCCGCTGAAGCTTTCTTT. Protein product: CSASMLWAAEAFF.

This clonotype was found a few times. This sequence joins TRBV6-2 or TRBV6-3 and TRBJ1-5, with D possibly TRBD1 on 5 matching bases. The V end lost 6 bases, the J end lost 4 bases, and 10 bases lay between the germline ends. The CDR3 length is 13 residues. Germline-derived CDR1 and CDR2 are MNHEY and SVGEGT. CDR3 residues: CASSPWGNQPQHF. The CDR3 DNA is TGTGCCAGCAGCCCTTGGGGGAATCAGCCCCAGCATTTT.

The chain employs TRBV10-3 and TRBJ1-1; 7 bases line up with TRBD1. The ends lost 7 bases at V and 3 bases at J; junction bases unmatched: 8. Germline V CDR1 and CDR2: ENHRY, SYGVKD. This CDR3 is 14 amino acids long. The CDR3 protein is CAITQGGGHTEAFF. CDR3 nucleotides: TGTGCCATCACCCAAGGGGGCGGGCACACTGAAGCTTTCTTT.

The rearrangement links TRBV5-1 to TRBJ2-5; the D gene is possibly TRBD1 (5 bases). This CDR3 region has 15 residues. Germline CDR1 and CDR2: SGHRS and YFSETQ. Trimming took 0 bases from V and 4 from J, leaving 13 bases between them. The CDR3 here is CASSLETPQGETQYF. For the CDR3, the DNA is TGCGCCAGCAGCTTGGAGACCCCTCAGGGAGAGACCCAGTACTTC. The full variable domain, its missing parts supplied by reference TRBV5-1 and TRBJ2-5, is KAGVTQTPRYLIKTRGQQVTLSCSPISGHRSVSWYQQTPGQGLQFLFEYFSETQRNKGNFPGRFSGRQFSNSRSEMNVSTLELGDSALYLCASSLETPQGETQYFGPGTRLLVL.

The rearrangement joins TRBV12-3 or TRBV12-4 to TRBJ2-5; TRBD1 aligns across 9 bases. The CDR3 loop spans 14 amino acids. Germline trimming cut 6 bases from V and 4 bases from J; bases unmatched to any gene: 6. The CDR3 reads CASSRTGVRETQYF. As DNA, the CDR3 is TGTGCCAGCAGCCGGACAGGGGTCAGAGAGACCCAGTACTTC.

The V call is TRBV5-5, the J call TRBJ2-3; 8 positions agree with TRBD1. V trimming: 4 bases; J trimming: 7 bases; junction bases outside the gene matches: 11. This CDR3 contains 15 residues. Germline V lookup: CDR1 SGHKS, CDR2 YYEKEE (reference sequence). The CDR3 DNA sequence: TGTGCCAGCAGCGTCCGGACAGGGTCCCGGAATACGCAGTATTTT. Its protein product is CASSVRTGSRNTQYF.

By sample fraction, this clonotype is medium-sized. The V gene is TRBV6-5, the J gene TRBJ2-7; unclear D gene. V was shortened by 7 bases and J by 3 bases, with 7 bases between the two germline ends. The CDR3 is 11 residues long. CDR1 and CDR2 (germline): MNHEY, SVGAGI. The CDR3 reads CASTDGYEQYF. CDR3 nucleotides: TGTGCCAGCACCGACGGCTACGAGCAGTACTTC.

About this clonotype: Since no conserved phenylalanine or tryptophan closes the CDR3, a read error is the likely cause. No DNA is shown, since the ends of the CDR3 on it are uncertain; the CDR3 is the one TCRdb lists. Here the CDR3 reads CASSDYSR. The J gene is TRBJ2-1, the V gene TRBV6-4; the table's D call, TRBD1, was not checked against the DNA. Germline loops: CDR1 MRHNA, CDR2 SNTAGT. The CDR3 has 8 residues if both end residues are counted.